The 23 T cell receptor beta chains below were found in one sample sequenced in a study of blood T cell repertoires in COVID-19. The repertoire was sequenced with immunoSEQ multiplex PCR; TCRdb's copy has only in-frame clones and lacks some. The sample lists under 200,000 clones, roughly 86% occurring once. Sequencing was performed on peripheral blood. All receptors derive from a man between 65 and 85 years old with acute or convalescent COVID-19.

V and J are TRBV13 and TRBJ2-1, with TRBD2 matching over 10 bases. The CDR3 runs 13 residues. Trimming at V came to 4 bases and at J to 15 bases, leaving 9 bases not matched to a gene. Per germline, CDR1 PRHDT and CDR2 FYEKMQ (reference sequence). This CDR3 reads CASSSGLAAVLFF. The CDR3 DNA reads TGTGCCAGCAGCTCTGGACTAGCGGCGGTATTGTTCTTC.

The CDR3 DNA sequence: TGTGCCAGCAGCTCCCGCCCGGGACAGGGGCAGTACGGGAATAGGGGCTACACCTTC. Amino acid sequence: CASSSRPGQGQYGNRGYTF. The V call is TRBV11-2, the J call TRBJ1-2; 10 bases align to TRBD1. The CDR3 is 19 residues long. Trimming at V came to 4 bases and at J to 8 bases, leaving 22 bases not matched to a gene. Germline CDR1 SGHAT, CDR2 FQNNGV.

The J gene is TRBJ2-7, the V gene TRBV2, with 7 nucleotides matching TRBD2. CDR3 length: 13 residues. Germline trimming cut 8 bases from V and 5 bases from J; bases unmatched to any gene: 9. CDR1 is SNHLY and CDR2 is FYNNEI in the germline V gene. CDR3 residues: CASGDYPENEQYF. The DNA of the CDR3 is TGTGCCAGCGGGGACTACCCGGAGAACGAGCAGTACTTC.

DNA of the CDR3: TGTGCCAGCTTTGGGGGCTTCTCCTACGAGCAGTACTTC. The encoded protein is CASFGGFSYEQYF. This chain joins TRBV2 and TRBJ2-7, with a weak D call TRBD1 (6 bases). Germline CDR1 SNHLY, CDR2 FYNNEI. Between the trimmed V and J ends, which lost 8 bases and 0 bases, there was a span of 11 bases. The CDR3 sequence is 13 residues long.

The chain recombines TRBV19 with TRBJ2-3, with a possible D match to TRBD1 (5 bases). Germline V gene sequence: CDR1 LNHDA, CDR2 SQIVND (reference sequence). The CDR3 has 12 amino acids. The V end was cut by 2 bases, the J end by 6 bases, with 6 bases between. CDR3 region: CASSIHRDTQYF. The CDR3 region has the DNA TGTGCCAGTAGTATACACAGGGATACGCAGTATTTT.

This chain uses TRBV7-2 with TRBJ2-7, with TRBD2 matching 7 bases. CDR3 size: 13 residues. V shed 2 bases, J shed 3 bases, and the junction held 1 base outside the gene matches. Germline V lookup: CDR1 SGHTA, CDR2 FQGNSA. This CDR3 is CASSLRGGYEQYF. The CDR3 bases are TGTGCCAGCAGCTTACGCGGGGGCTACGAGCAGTACTTC. The full variable domain, in which reference TRBV7-2 and TRBJ2-7 provide the parts outside the CDR3, is GAGVSQSPSNKVTEKGKDVELRCDPISGHTALYWYRQSLGQGLEFLIYFQGNSAPDKSGLPSDRFSAERTGGSVSTLTIQRTQQEDSAVYLCASSLRGGYEQYFGPGTRLTVT.

The chain combines TRBV28 with TRBJ2-7; D not certain. CDR1 is MDHEN, CDR2 SYDVKM, per germline. V lost 5 bases to trimming and J lost 3 bases, with 11 bases between them. This CDR3 is 13 amino acids long. This CDR3 is CASSTTPNYEQYF. The CDR3 nucleotides read TGTGCCAGCAGTACGACACCTAACTACGAGCAGTACTTC.

Comment on this clone: The sample holds other DNA sequences that translate to the same CDR3. This chain links TRBV19 with TRBJ1-1; TRBD1 aligns across 8 bases. V lost 3 bases and J lost 0; bases outside the gene matches: 3. The CDR3 sequence is 15 residues long. The germline V gene encodes CDR1 LNHDA and CDR2 SQIVND (reference sequence). CDR3 sequence: CASSIDRGLNTEAFF. In nucleotides, the CDR3 is TGTGCCAGTAGTATTGACAGGGGTTTGAACACTGAAGCTTTCTTT.

The CDR3 DNA reads TGTGCCACCAGCAGAGATTCAGGATTTCACCATGGAACCCAGTACTTC. Encoded protein: CATSRDSGFHHGTQYF. The rearrangement joins TRBV15 to TRBJ2-5; D is undetermined. Trimming took off 0 bases at V and 8 bases at J, with 19 bases between the two ends. From germline, CDR1 is LNHNV and CDR2 YYDKDF (reference sequence). The CDR3 consists of 16 residues.

The chain is built from TRBV5-6 and TRBJ2-7; 9 bases align to TRBD1. The CDR3 runs to 15 residues. CDR1 is SGHDT and CDR2 is YYEEEE in the germline V gene. V shed 2 bases and J 6 bases; nucleotides not matched to a gene: 9. Here the CDR3 reads CASSFDPPTGGEQYF. The CDR3 nucleotides read TGTGCCAGCAGCTTCGACCCCCCGACAGGGGGCGAGCAGTACTTC.

The rearrangement uses TRBV5-1 and TRBJ1-2, with 7 bases that match TRBD1. The CDR3 consists of 14 residues. Germline CDR1 and CDR2: SGHRS and YFSETQ. The trim removed 5 bases at V and 2 bases at J, leaving 6 bases unmatched. The CDR3 is CASRPGQQNYGYTF. The DNA of the CDR3 is TGCGCCAGCAGACCGGGACAGCAAAACTATGGCTACACCTTC.

This clone was seen only a few times. The rearrangement uses TRBV18 and TRBJ1-5; no clear D gene. Trimming shortened V by 1 base and J by 5 bases, and 12 bases separated the two germline ends. The CDR3 sequence is 15 residues long. Germline assignment: CDR1 KGHSH and CDR2 LQKENI. The CDR3 DNA follows: TGTGCCAGCTCACCACTAGGAGGGATAGATCAGCCCCAGCATTTT. Translation gives CASSPLGGIDQPQHF.

This rearrangement joins TRBV19 to TRBJ1-5; D is possibly TRBD1 (5 bases). The CDR3 contains 15 residues. Per the germline V gene, CDR1 is LNHDA and CDR2 is SQIVND (reference sequence). The germline V and J ends were trimmed by 6 bases and 3 bases, with 15 bases remaining between them. The chain's CDR3 is CASRGGVATNQPQHF. The DNA of the CDR3 is TGTGCCAGTAGGGGGGGTGTAGCCACCAATCAGCCCCAGCATTTT. Based on the CDR3 plus reference TRBV19 and TRBJ1-5, the full variable domain is DGGITQSPKYLFRKEGQNVTLSCEQNLNHDAMYWYRQDPGQGLRLIYYSQIVNDFQKGDIAEGYSVSREKKESFPLTVTSAQKNPTAFYLCASRGGVATNQPQHFGDGTRLSIL.

CDR3 sequence: CASSVGSTGGTHYEQYF. CDR3 coding DNA: TGCGCCAGCAGCGTGGGGTCCACAGGGGGCACTCACTACGAGCAGTACTTC. The rearrangement joins TRBV5-1 to TRBJ2-7; 9 bases are shared with TRBD1. In germline, CDR1 is SGHRS, CDR2 YFSETQ. The CDR3 is 17 amino acids. J gave up 3 bases and V 4 bases, and 14 bases lay outside the gene matches.

The chain joins TRBV12-3 or TRBV12-4 to TRBJ2-1, with TRBD1 matching 7 bases. V was clipped by 6 bases and J by 4 bases; unmatched bases: 3. CDR3 length: 13 amino acids. CDR3 in amino acids: CASSKGQYNEQFF. The CDR3 DNA sequence: TGTGCCAGCAGCAAGGGACAGTACAATGAGCAGTTCTTC.

The table lists this clone with a few counts. At one end the junction does not follow the germline gene, possibly because of a read error. The rearrangement joins TRBV7-2 to TRBJ1-6, with D perhaps TRBD1 (5 bases). CDR3 length: 12 amino acids. Germline CDR1 is SGHTA and CDR2 is FQGNSA. The CDR3 sequence: CASSSDDRSLDF. DNA of the CDR3: TGTGCCAGCAGCTCAGACGACAGATCCCTGGACTTT. Variable domain in full (rest from reference TRBV7-2 and TRBJ1-6): GAGVSQSPSNKVTEKGKDVELRCDPISGHTALYWYRQSLGQGLEFLIYFQGNSAPDKSGLPSDRFSAERTGGSVSTLTIQRTQQEDSAVYLCASSSDDRSLDFGNGTRLTVT.

The rearrangement uses TRBV12-5 and TRBJ2-7, with D perhaps matching TRBD2 (6 bases). The CDR3 contains 14 residues. Per germline, CDR1 LGHNT and CDR2 FRNRAP. The V end was cut by 1 base, the J end by 11 bases, with 18 bases between. DNA for the CDR3: TGTGCTAGTGGTTTGGATCGTACGCCGGGACTTGAGTACTTC. As protein: CASGLDRTPGLEYF.

The V call is TRBV5-6, the J call TRBJ2-3; D is unresolved. Germline CDR1 and CDR2: SGHDT and YYEEEE. The V end was cut by 4 bases, the J end by 8 bases, with 14 bases between. The CDR3 is made up of 13 amino acids. In nucleotides, the CDR3 is TGTGCCAGCAGCCCCGGGTTGCCGGGTACGCAGTATTTT. This translates into CASSPGLPGTQYF.

This clone was observed a single time. V gene TRBV7-9 combines with J gene TRBJ2-5; TRBD2 aligns across 8 bases. Germline trimming cut 5 bases from V and 1 base from J; bases unmatched to any gene: 3. The CDR3 has 14 amino acids. Per the germline V gene, CDR1 is SEHNR and CDR2 is FQNEAQ (reference sequence). Here the CDR3 DNA reads TGTGCCAGCAGCCCGCGGGGGGCCCAAGAGACCCAGTACTTC. Its protein product is CASSPRGAQETQYF.

The V call is TRBV25-1, the J call TRBJ2-4; possible D gene TRBD2, 5 bases. V was pared by 8 bases and J by 8 bases, with 10 bases between. Per germline, CDR1 MGHDK and CDR2 SYGVNS. CDR3 length: 11 amino acids. The CDR3 protein is CASGRGDIQYF. The DNA for the CDR3 is TGTGCCAGCGGCCGGGGAGACATTCAGTACTTC.

The DNA of the CDR3 is TGCGCCAGCAGCTTGGGACAGGGAAAGGAGACCCAGTACTTC. This encodes CASSLGQGKETQYF. The chain is built from TRBV5-1 and TRBJ2-5; 7 bases align to TRBD1. The CDR3 runs to 14 residues. Germline lookup yields CDR1 SGHRS and CDR2 YFSETQ. After removal of 0 bases from V and 5 bases from J, the junction contained 4 bases not matched to a gene.

The chain recombines TRBV11-2 with TRBJ2-7, with D perhaps TRBD2 (5 bases). CDR1 and CDR2 (germline): SGHAT, FQNNGV. The germline V and J ends were trimmed by 0 bases and 6 bases, with 12 bases remaining between them. The CDR3 has 14 amino acids. DNA of the CDR3: TGTGCCAGCAGCTTAGATTGGGCCAGCGGCGAGCAGTACTTC. Amino acid sequence: CASSLDWASGEQYF.

The V call is TRBV7-2, the J call TRBJ1-1; weak D call: TRBD1 (6 bases). The CDR3 is made up of 14 amino acids. Germline V lookup: CDR1 SGHTA, CDR2 FQGNSA. Trimming removed 2 bases at V and 4 bases at J, with 11 bases between. Here the CDR3 DNA reads TGTGCCAGCAGCTTACAGGGGTTGAGCACTGAAGCTTTCTTT. It is translated as CASSLQGLSTEAFF.